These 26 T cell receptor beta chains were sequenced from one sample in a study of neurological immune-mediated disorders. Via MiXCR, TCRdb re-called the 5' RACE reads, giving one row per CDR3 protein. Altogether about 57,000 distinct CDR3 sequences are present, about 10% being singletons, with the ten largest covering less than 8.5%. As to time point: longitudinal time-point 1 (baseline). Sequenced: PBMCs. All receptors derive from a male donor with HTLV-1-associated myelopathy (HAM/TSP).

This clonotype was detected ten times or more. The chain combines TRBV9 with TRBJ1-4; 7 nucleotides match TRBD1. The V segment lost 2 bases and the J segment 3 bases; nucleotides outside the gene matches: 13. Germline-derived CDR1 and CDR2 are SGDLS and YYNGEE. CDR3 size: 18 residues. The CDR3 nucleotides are TGTGCCAGCAGCGTTTCCCCTACCAACAGGGGAGCTAATGAAAAACTGTTTTTT. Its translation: CASSVSPTNRGANEKLFF.

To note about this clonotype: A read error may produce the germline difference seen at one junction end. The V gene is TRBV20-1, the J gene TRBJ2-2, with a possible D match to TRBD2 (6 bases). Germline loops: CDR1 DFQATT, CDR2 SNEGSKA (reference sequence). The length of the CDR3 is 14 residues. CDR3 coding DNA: TGCATTGCTAGAGGGCAGGGAGGCCCTTGTGGGCTGTTTTTT. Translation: CIARGQGGPCGLFF.

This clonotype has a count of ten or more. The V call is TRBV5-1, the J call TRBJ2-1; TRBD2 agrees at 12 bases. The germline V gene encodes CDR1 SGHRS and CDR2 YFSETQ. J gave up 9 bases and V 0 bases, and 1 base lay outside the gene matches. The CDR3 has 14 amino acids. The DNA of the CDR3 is TGCGCCAGCAGCTTGGAACTAGCGGGGGGTGAGCAGTTCTTC. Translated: CASSLELAGGEQFF.

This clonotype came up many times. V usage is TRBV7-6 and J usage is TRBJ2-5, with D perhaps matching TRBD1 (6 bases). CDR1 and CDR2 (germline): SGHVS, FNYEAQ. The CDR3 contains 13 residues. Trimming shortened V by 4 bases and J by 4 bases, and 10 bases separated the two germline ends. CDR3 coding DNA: TGTGCCAGCAGCTACAGGGTCGGAGAGACCCAGTACTTC. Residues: CASSYRVGETQYF.

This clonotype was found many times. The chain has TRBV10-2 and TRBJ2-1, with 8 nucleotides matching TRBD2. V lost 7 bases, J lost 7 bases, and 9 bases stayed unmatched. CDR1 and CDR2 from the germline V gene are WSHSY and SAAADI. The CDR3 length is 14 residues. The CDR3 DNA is TGCGCCAGCAACCTCGCGAGCGGGGGTAATGAGCAGTTCTTC. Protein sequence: CASNLASGGNEQFF.

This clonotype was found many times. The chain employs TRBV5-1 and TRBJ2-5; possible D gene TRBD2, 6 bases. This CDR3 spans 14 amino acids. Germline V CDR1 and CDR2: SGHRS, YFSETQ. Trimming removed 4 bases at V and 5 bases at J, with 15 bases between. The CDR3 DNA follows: TGCGCCAGCAGCGCGGGACGAAACTCGGAGACCCAGTACTTC. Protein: CASSAGRNSETQYF.

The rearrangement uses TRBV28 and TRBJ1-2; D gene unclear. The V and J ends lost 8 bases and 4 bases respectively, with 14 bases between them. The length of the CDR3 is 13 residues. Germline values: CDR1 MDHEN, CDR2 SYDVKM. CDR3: CASLRPQIYGYTF. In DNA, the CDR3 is TGTGCCAGCCTAAGGCCGCAGATCTATGGCTACACCTTC.

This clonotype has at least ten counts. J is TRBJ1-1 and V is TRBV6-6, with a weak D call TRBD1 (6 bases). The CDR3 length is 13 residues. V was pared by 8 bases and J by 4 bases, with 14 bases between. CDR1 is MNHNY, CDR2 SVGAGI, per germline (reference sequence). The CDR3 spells CASLRGGSTEAFF. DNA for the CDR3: TGTGCCAGCCTAAGGGGGGGAAGCACTGAAGCTTTCTTT.

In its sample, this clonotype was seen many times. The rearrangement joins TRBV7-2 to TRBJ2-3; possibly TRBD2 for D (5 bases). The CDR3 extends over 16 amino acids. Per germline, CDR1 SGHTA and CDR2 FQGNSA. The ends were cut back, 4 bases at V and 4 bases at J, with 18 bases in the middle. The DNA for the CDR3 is TGTGCCAGCAGCTCCCTTTTCGGGGATTCCCCAGATACGCAGTATTTT. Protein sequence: CASSSLFGDSPDTQYF.

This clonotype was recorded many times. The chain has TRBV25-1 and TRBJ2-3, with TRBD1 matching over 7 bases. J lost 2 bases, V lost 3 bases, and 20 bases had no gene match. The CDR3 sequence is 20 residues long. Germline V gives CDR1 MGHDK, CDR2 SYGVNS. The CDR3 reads CASSDLGPARPGGYTDTQYF. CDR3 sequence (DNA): TGTGCCAGCAGTGACCTAGGTCCTGCTCGTCCAGGGGGATACACAGATACGCAGTATTTT.

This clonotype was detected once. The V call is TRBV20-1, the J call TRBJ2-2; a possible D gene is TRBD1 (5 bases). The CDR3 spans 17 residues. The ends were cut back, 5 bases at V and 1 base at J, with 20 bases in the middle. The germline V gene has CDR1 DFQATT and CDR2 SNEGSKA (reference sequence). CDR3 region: CSAQGPFETENTGELFF. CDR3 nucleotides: TGCAGTGCTCAAGGACCGTTCGAGACAGAGAACACCGGGGAGCTGTTTTTT.

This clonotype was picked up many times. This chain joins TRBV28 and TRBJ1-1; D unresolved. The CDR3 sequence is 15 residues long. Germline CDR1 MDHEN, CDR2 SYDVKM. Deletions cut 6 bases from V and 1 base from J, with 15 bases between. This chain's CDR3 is CASRTTGEGNTEAFF. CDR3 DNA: TGTGCCAGCAGAACCACCGGGGAGGGGAACACTGAAGCTTTCTTT. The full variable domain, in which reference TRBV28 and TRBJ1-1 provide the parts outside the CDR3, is DVKVTQSSRYLVKRTGEKVFLECVQDMDHENMFWYRQDPGLGLRLIYFSYDVKMKEKGDIPEGYSVSREKKERFSLILESASTNQTSMYLCASRTTGEGNTEAFFGQGTRLTVV.

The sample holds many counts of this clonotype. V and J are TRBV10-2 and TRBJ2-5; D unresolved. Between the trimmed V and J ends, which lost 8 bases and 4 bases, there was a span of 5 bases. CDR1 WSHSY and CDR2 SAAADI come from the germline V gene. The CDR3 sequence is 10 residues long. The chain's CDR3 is CASGLETQYF. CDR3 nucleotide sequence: TGCGCCAGCGGATTAGAGACCCAGTACTTC.

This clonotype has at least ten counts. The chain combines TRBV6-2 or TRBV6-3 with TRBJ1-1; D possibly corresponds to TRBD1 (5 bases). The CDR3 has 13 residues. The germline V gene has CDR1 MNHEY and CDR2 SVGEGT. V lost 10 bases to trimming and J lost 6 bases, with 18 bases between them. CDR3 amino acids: CATSQGSNAEAFF. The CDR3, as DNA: TGTGCCACCTCCCAGGGTTCCAACGCTGAAGCTTTCTTT.

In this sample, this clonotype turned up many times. The CDR3, as DNA: TGTGCCAGCTCACCAGGAGCTTCTTACGAGCAGTACTTC. As protein: CASSPGASYEQYF. The J gene is TRBJ2-7, the V gene TRBV18; no firm D call. This CDR3 is 13 amino acids long. In germline, CDR1 is KGHSH, CDR2 LQKENI. V lost 2 bases and J lost 4, with 9 bases in between.

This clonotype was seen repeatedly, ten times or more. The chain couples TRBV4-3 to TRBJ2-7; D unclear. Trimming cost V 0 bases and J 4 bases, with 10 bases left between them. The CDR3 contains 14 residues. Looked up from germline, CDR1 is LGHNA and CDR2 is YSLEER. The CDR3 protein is CASSQDLGTYEQYF. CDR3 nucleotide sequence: TGCGCCAGCAGCCAAGATCTGGGCACTTACGAGCAGTACTTC.

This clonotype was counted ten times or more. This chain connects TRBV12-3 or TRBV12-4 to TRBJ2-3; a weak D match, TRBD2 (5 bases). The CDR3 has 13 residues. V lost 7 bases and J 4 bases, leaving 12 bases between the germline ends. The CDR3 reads CASNPTGADTQYF. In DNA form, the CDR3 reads TGTGCCAGCAACCCGACCGGGGCAGATACGCAGTATTTT.

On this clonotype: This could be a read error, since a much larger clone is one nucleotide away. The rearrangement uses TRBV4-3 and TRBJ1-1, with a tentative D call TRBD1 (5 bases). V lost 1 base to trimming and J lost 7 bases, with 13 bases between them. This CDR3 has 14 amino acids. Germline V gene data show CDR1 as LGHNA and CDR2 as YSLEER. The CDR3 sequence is CASSQGGTPFEAFF. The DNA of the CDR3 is TGCGCCAGCAGCCAAGGAGGGACCCCCTTTGAAGCTTTCTTT.

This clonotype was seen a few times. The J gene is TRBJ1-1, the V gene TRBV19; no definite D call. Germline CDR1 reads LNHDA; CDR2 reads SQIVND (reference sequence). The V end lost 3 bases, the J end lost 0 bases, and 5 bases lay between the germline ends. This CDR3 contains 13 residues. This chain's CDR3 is CASSIQLNTEAFF. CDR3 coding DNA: TGTGCCAGTAGTATTCAGTTGAACACTGAAGCTTTCTTT.

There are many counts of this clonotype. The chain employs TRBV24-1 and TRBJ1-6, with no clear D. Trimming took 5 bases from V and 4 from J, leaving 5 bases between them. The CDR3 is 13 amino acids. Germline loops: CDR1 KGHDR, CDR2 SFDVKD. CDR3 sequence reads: CATSAEYNSPLHF. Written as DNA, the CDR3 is TGTGCCACCAGTGCAGAGTATAATTCACCCCTCCACTTT.

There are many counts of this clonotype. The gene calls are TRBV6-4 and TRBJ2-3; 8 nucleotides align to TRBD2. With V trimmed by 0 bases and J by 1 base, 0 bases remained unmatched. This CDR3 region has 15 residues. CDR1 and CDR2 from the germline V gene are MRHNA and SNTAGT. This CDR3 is CASSDSSGGTDTQYF. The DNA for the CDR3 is TGTGCCAGCAGTGACTCTAGCGGGGGCACAGATACGCAGTATTTT.

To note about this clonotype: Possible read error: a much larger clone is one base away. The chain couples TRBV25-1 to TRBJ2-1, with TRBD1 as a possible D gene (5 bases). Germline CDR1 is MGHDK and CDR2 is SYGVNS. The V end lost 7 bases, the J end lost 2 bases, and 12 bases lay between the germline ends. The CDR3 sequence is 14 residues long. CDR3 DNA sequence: TGTGCCAGCATGCAGGGTTTCACCTACAATGAGCAGTTCTTC. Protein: CASMQGFTYNEQFF. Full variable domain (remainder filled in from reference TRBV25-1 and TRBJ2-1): EADIYQTPRYLVIGTGKKITLECSQTMGHDKMYWYQQDPGMELHLIHYSYGVNSTEKGDLSSESTVSRIRTEHFPLTLESARPSHTSQYLCASMQGFTYNEQFFGPGTRLTVL.

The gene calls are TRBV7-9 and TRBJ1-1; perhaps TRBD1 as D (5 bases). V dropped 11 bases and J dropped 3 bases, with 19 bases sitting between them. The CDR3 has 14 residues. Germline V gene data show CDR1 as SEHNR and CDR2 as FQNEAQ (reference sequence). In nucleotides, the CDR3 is TGTGCCTACAGCCCGGGACTCCTCGACACTGAAGCTTTCTTT. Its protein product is CAYSPGLLDTEAFF.

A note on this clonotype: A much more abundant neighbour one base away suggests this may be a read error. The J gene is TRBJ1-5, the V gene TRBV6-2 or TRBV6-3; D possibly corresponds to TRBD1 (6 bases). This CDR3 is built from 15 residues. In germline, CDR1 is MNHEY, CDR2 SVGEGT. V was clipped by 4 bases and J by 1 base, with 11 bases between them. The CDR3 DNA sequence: TGTGCCAGCAGTTCCACAGGGCCCAGCAATCAGCCCCAGCATTTT. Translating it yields CASSSTGPSNQPQHF.

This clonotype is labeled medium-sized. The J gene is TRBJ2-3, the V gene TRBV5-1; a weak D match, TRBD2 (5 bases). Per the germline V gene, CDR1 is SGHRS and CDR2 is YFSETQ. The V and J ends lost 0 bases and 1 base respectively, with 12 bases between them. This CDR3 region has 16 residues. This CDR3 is CASSLAPSSGTDTQYF. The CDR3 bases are TGCGCCAGCAGCTTGGCGCCTAGCTCTGGCACAGATACGCAGTATTTT.

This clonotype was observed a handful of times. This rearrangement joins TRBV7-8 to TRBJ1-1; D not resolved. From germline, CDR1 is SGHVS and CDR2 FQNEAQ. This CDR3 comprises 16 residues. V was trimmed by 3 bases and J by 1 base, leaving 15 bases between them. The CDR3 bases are TGTGCCAGCAGCTTCCAGACGGTCCTAAAGAACACTGAAGCTTTCTTT. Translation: CASSFQTVLKNTEAFF.